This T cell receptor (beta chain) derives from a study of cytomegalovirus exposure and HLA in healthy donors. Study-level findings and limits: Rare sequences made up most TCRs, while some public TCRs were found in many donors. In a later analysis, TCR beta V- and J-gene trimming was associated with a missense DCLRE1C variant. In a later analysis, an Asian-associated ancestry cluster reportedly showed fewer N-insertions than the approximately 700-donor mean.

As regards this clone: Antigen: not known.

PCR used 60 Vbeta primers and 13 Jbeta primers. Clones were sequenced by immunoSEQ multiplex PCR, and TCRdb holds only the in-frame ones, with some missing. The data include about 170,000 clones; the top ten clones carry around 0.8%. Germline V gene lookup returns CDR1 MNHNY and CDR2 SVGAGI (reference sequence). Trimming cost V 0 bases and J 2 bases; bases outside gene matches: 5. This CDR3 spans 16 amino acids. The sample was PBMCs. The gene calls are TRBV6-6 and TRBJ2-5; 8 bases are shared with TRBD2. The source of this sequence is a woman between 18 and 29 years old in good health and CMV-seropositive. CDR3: CASSYSTSALQETQYF. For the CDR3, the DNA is TGTGCCAGCAGTTACTCGACTAGCGCCCTTCAAGAGACCCAGTACTTC.